Reported below is one T cell receptor beta chain. Its antigen is undetermined. The sample belongs to a study of cytomegalovirus exposure and HLA in healthy donors. The wider study: The same platform was used for the 110 or so validation repertoires and the approximately 670 first-cohort repertoires, a later analysis reported. Regarding the study as a whole: Under in vitro conditions, a few CMV-associated chains were confirmed as specific for CMV antigens.

The table came from immunoSEQ multiplex PCR; TCRdb's copy has only in-frame clones and leaves some out. The sample carries fewer than 200,000 clones, approximately 86% recorded once. The CDR3 contains 16 residues. V was trimmed by 4 bases and J by 2 bases, leaving 16 bases between them. The germline V gene encodes CDR1 SGHDT and CDR2 YYEEEE. This sequence was found in a man aged 18 to 30 in good health and CMV-seropositive. Sequences were obtained from PBMCs. The genes are TRBV5-6 and TRBJ1-5, with TRBD1 as a possible D gene (5 bases). Here the CDR3 DNA reads TGTGCCAGCAGCCGTCTCGGGGGAGAGGGCAATCAGCCCCAGCATTTT. It is translated as CASSRLGGEGNQPQHF.